The rows below give T cell receptor beta chains drawn from one sample of a study of blood T cell repertoires in COVID-19. The method was immunoSEQ multiplex PCR; TCRdb's version includes in-frame clones alone and lacks a portion of them. There are 60,000 to 75,000 clones in the sample; about 91% occur only once, and 7.3% lies in the top ten. Sequencing input: peripheral blood. Source of these receptors: a man in his forties with COVID-19, enrolled during active disease. Each CDR3 is given with its conserved first and last residue. Some rows have no size entry. The others give once, few or many, or a class for an expanded clone.

v_call: TRBV5-4
clone_size: -
cdr3_aa: CASSRGGTKDSYEQYF

v_call: TRBV30
clone_size: -
cdr3_aa: CAWSTRALLGYTF

v_call: TRBV7-2
clone_size: -
cdr3_aa: CASSRSGGGSRTDTQYF

v_call: TRBV7-9
clone_size: -
cdr3_aa: CASSLLTENTEAFF

v_call: TRBV30
clone_size: -
cdr3_aa: CAYHNPGFSYEQYF

v_call: TRBV5-1
clone_size: -
cdr3_aa: CASSALRDRVWLNYGYTF

v_call: TRBV5-1
clone_size: -
cdr3_aa: CASSLSSVGETQYF

v_call: TRBV5-6
clone_size: -
cdr3_aa: CASSGSLAGVRTSTDTQYF

v_call: TRBV28
clone_size: -
cdr3_aa: CASTTPPGSYNEQFF

v_call: TRBV10-3
clone_size: -
cdr3_aa: CAISDPSQPPGGSEQYF

v_call: TRBV5-1
clone_size: -
cdr3_aa: CASSLVAGGRNEQFF

v_call: TRBV5-1
clone_size: -
cdr3_aa: CASSLGQGLSEQYF

v_call: TRBV18
clone_size: -
cdr3_aa: CASSPLNGKTEAFF

v_call: TRBV5-1
clone_size: -
cdr3_aa: CASSSDRGVYGYTF

v_call: TRBV5-1
clone_size: -
cdr3_aa: CASWTGEGTDTQYF

v_call: TRBV5-1
clone_size: once
cdr3_aa: CASSLISSTDSYNSPLHF

v_call: TRBV4-1
clone_size: once
cdr3_aa: CASSQSPQTDTQYF

v_call: TRBV29-1
clone_size: -
cdr3_aa: CSVRTGDEKLFF

v_call: TRBV5-1
clone_size: once
cdr3_aa: CASSVGQPDEKLFF

v_call: TRBV5-1
clone_size: -
cdr3_aa: CASSLGGGSNQPQHF

v_call: TRBV2
clone_size: -
cdr3_aa: CASSDDQGFFGNTIYF

v_call: TRBV5-1
clone_size: -
cdr3_aa: CASSLTGSGTGGTTNEKLFF

v_call: TRBV4-2
clone_size: once
cdr3_aa: CASSQAPGQGFHEQYF

v_call: TRBV18
clone_size: -
cdr3_aa: CASSPRIRDSVVDEQFF

v_call: TRBV10-2
clone_size: -
cdr3_aa: CASSHTGQGKTYEQYF

v_call: TRBV30
clone_size: -
cdr3_aa: CAWSVPQGAGGYTF